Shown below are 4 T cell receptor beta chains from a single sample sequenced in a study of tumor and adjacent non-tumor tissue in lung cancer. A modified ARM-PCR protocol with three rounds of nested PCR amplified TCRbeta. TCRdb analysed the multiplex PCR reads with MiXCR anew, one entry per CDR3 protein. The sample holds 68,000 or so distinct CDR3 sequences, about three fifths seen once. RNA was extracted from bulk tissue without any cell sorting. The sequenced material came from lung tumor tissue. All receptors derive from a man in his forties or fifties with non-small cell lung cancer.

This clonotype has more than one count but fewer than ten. CDR3 amino acids: CASSLQGLSGRETQYF. CDR3 DNA sequence: TGTGCCAGCAGCTTACAAGGGCTGAGCGGGAGAGAGACCCAGTACTTC. The chain recombines TRBV7-2 with TRBJ2-5; 8 bases fit TRBD2. The germline CDR1 and CDR2 sequences are SGHTA and FQGNSA. The CDR3 extends over 16 amino acids. V lost 2 bases, J lost 4 bases, and 9 bases stayed unmatched.

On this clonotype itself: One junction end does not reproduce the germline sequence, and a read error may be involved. The CDR3 region has the DNA TGTGCTAGCAGGGACAAGAACACCGGGGAGCTGTTTTTT. It yields the protein CASRDKNTGELFF. The chain couples TRBV13 to TRBJ2-2, with a tentative D call TRBD1 (6 bases). Germline V gene lookup returns CDR1 PRHDT and CDR2 FYEKMQ (reference sequence). The CDR3 consists of 13 residues. The full variable domain, in which reference TRBV13 and TRBJ2-2 provide the parts outside the CDR3, is AAGVIQSPRHLIKEKRETATLKCYPIPRHDTVYWYQQGPGQDPQFLISFYEKMQSDKGSIPDRFSAQQFSDYHSELNMSSLELGDSALYFCASRDKNTGELFFGEGSRLTVL.

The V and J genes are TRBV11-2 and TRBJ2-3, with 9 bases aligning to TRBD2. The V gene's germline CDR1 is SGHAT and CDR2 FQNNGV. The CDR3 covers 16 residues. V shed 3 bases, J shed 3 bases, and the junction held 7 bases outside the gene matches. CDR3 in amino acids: CASSFPSGVSTDTQYF. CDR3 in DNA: TGTGCCAGCAGCTTTCCTAGCGGGGTATCTACAGATACGCAGTATTTT. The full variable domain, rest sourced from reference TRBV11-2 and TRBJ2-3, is EAGVAQSPRYKIIEKRQSVAFWCNPISGHATLYWYQQILGQGPKLLIQFQNNGVVDDSQLPKDRFSAERLKGVDSTLKIQPAKLEDSAVYLCASSFPSGVSTDTQYFGPGTRLTVL.

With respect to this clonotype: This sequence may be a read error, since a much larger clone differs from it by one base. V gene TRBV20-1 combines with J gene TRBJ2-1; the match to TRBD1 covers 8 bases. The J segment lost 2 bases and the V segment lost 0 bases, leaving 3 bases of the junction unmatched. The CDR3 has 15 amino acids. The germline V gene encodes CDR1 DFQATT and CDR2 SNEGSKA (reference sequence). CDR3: CSARDKQGAYNEQFF. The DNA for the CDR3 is TGCAGTGCTAGAGACAAACAGGGGGCCTACAATGAGCAGTTCTTC.